A selection of T cell receptor beta chains follows, all from one sample in a study of blood T cells in healthy people across ages. TCRdb analysed the 5' RACE reads with MiXCR anew, one entry per CDR3 protein. The table includes hundreds of thousands of distinct CDR3 sequences, about 24% detected once. This sample also belongs to another study, concerning T cells of mothers and their children.

Sequences were obtained from blood. All receptors derive from a boy under 18 in good health. Both conserved end residues are part of each CDR3. The D gene is left open where the match is weak. Some rows have no size entry. The others give once, few or many, or a class for an expanded clone.

NA	few	14	TRBJ1-4	TRBV4-3	TGCGCCAGCAGCCAGGACATGACGGGTGAAAAACTGTTTTTT	CASSQDMTGEKLFF
TRBD2	NA	15	TRBJ2-1	TRBV11-3	TGTGCCAGCACCTTAGGGCGGGAGGGCCCAGAAGAGCAGTTCTTC	CASTLGREGPEEQFF
NA	NA	16	TRBJ2-1	TRBV9	TGTGCCAGCAGCGTAGGGGCCGCGACTAGTACCAATGAGCAGTTCTTC	CASSVGAATSTNEQFF
TRBD1	many	14	TRBJ2-1	TRBV28	TGTGCCATCAAACAGGGGTCCTTCTACAATGAGCAGTTCTTC	CAIKQGSFYNEQFF
NA	NA	13	TRBJ2-6	TRBV29-1	TGCAGCGTTGAAGATCCAGGGTCCAACGTCCTGACTTTC	CSVEDPGSNVLTF
NA	few	11	TRBJ2-1	TRBV27	TGTGCCAGCAGTTTTATGGATGAGCAGTTCTTC	CASSFMDEQFF
NA	NA	12	TRBJ1-1	TRBV7-9	TGTGCCAGCCGGGCTTTACAGGCCCAAGCTTTCTTT	CASRALQAQAFF
NA	NA	12	TRBJ2-3	TRBV9	TGTGCCAGCAGCCCTCGTTGGGATACGCAGTATTTT	CASSPRWDTQYF
NA	NA	16	TRBJ1-5	TRBV18	TGTGCCAGCTCACCTAACCGGGCGGGGGTCAATCAGCCCCAGCATTTT	CASSPNRAGVNQPQHF
TRBD1	NA	15	TRBJ2-1	TRBV20-1	TGCAGTGCTAGAGGGGAGACAGGGGGTAACAATGAGCAGTTCTTC	CSARGETGGNNEQFF
NA	NA	14	TRBJ2-1	TRBV24-1	TGTGCCACCAGTGTTTTACTAGCCAGCAATGAGCAGTTCTTC	CATSVLLASNEQFF
TRBD1	NA	14	TRBJ1-1	TRBV2	TGTGCCAGCATTTTTGAGGGGGCGGCCACTGAAGCTTTCTTT	CASIFEGAATEAFF
TRBD2	NA	16	TRBJ2-1	TRBV20-1	TGCAGTGCTCACCGGAGTGCTAGCGGGAGTGGGAATGAGCAGTTCTTC	CSAHRSASGSGNEQFF
NA	few	12	TRBJ2-7	TRBV29-1	TGCAGCGGGGGGAGAGGGAAATACGAGCAGTACTTC	CSGGRGKYEQYF
TRBD1	NA	19	TRBJ2-6	TRBV4-3	TGCGCCAGCAGCCAAGATTTAAGACAGGGCCAAACTGGGGCCAACGTCCTGACTTTC	CASSQDLRQGQTGANVLTF
TRBD1	few	14	TRBJ2-5	TRBV20-1	TGCAGTGCTATTGGACAGGGGGCTTGGGAGACCCAGTACTTC	CSAIGQGAWETQYF
NA	NA	14	TRBJ2-3	TRBV7-2	TGTGCCAGCAGCTTCGCCAGACTCGCTGATACGCAGTATTTT	CASSFARLADTQYF
NA	few	14	TRBJ2-5	TRBV14	TGTGCCAGCAGCCCCCTTGCGATAAAGGAGACCCAGTACTTC	CASSPLAIKETQYF
NA	many	14	TRBJ2-5	TRBV12-3/TRBV12-4	TGTGCCAGCAAACAATATGACGGGCAAGAGACCCAGTACTTC	CASKQYDGQETQYF
TRBD2	few	16	TRBJ2-3	TRBV9	TGTGCCAGCAGCGGACCCAGCGGGACTAGCACAGATACGCAGTATTTT	CASSGPSGTSTDTQYF
TRBD2	NA	15	TRBJ2-3	TRBV9	TGTGCCAGCAGCGTAGACTTAGCGGGGTCAGATACGCAGTATTTT	CASSVDLAGSDTQYF
TRBD2	few	16	TRBJ2-1	TRBV4-1	TGCGCCAGCAGCCCCTGGAGCGGGAGCCAGAACAATGAGCAGTTCTTC	CASSPWSGSQNNEQFF
TRBD1	few	11	TRBJ2-1	TRBV29-1	TGCAGCGTTGTGACAGGGTGGAAGCAGTTCTTC	CSVVTGWKQFF
NA	NA	14	TRBJ1-6	TRBV6-5	TGTGCCAGCAGTTCCTCAGGGATTTGGTCACCCCTCCACTTT	CASSSSGIWSPLHF
TRBD1	few	15	TRBJ2-7	TRBV28	TGTGCCAGCAGTTCCAACGGAATACAGGGGAACGAGCAGTACTTC	CASSSNGIQGNEQYF
TRBD1	few	14	TRBJ1-2	TRBV5-1	TGCGCCAGCAGCTGGGAAAGGGACAGCTATGGCTACACCTTC	CASSWERDSYGYTF
NA	many	14	TRBJ1-5	TRBV3-1	TGTGCCAGCAGTTTCTGGGATAGCAATCAGCCCCAGCATTTT	CASSFWDSNQPQHF
NA	NA	13	TRBJ2-7	TRBV7-9	TGTGCCAGCAGCCTGACTCGGGGGTACGAGCAGTACTTC	CASSLTRGYEQYF